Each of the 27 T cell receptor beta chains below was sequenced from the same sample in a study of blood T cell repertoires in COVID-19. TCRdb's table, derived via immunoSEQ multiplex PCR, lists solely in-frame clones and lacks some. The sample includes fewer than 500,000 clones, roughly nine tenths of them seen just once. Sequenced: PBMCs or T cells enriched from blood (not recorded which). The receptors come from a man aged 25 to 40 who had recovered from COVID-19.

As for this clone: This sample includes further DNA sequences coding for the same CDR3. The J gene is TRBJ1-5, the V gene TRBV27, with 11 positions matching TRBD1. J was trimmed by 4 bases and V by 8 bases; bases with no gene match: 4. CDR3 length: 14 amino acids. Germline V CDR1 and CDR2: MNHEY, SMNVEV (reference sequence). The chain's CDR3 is CASGRDRGNQPQHF. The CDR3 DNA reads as TGTGCCAGCGGAAGGGACAGGGGGAATCAGCCCCAGCATTTT.

This chain's CDR3 is CAWSPLRGSNQPQHF. The CDR3 DNA sequence: TGTGCCTGGAGTCCCCTCCGGGGTAGCAATCAGCCCCAGCATTTT. The J gene is TRBJ1-5, the V gene TRBV30; no reliable D call. The germline CDR1 and CDR2 sequences are GTSNPN and SVGIG (reference sequence). Trimming took off 2 bases at V and 0 bases at J, with 11 bases between the two ends. CDR3 length: 15 residues.

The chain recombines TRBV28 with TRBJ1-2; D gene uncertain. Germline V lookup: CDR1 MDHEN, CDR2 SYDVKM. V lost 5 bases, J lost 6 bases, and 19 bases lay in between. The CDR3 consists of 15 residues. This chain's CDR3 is CASSPPRLGSHGYTF. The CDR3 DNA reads TGTGCCAGCAGTCCGCCCCGGCTGGGGAGCCATGGCTACACCTTC.

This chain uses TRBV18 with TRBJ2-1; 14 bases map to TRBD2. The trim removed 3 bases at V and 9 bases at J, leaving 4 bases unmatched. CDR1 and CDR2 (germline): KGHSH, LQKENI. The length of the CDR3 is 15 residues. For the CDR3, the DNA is TGTGCCAGCTCACCGGGACTAGCGGGAGAGGGTGAGCAGTTCTTC. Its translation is CASSPGLAGEGEQFF.

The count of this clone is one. The CDR3 is CASSLGGGHEQYF. DNA of the CDR3: TGTGCCAGCAGCTTAGGAGGGGGCCACGAGCAGTACTTC. The chain combines TRBV7-9 with TRBJ2-7, with 7 bases identical to TRBD1. Germline CDR1 SEHNR, CDR2 FQNEAQ (reference sequence). With V trimmed by 1 base and J by 5 bases, 2 bases remained unmatched. The CDR3 is made up of 13 amino acids.

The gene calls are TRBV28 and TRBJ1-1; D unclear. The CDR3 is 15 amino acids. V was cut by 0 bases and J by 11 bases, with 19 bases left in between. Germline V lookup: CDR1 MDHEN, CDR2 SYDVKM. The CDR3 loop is CASSLWGEFNNEAFF. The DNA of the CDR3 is TGTGCCAGCAGTTTATGGGGAGAATTTAATAATGAGGCTTTCTTT.

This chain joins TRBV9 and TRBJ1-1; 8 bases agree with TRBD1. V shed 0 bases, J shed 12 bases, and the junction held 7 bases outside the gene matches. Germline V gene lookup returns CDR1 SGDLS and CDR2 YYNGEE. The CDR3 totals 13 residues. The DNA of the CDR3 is TGTGCCAGCAGCGTAGAAACAGGGGGATCGTCTTTCTTT. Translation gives CASSVETGGSSFF.

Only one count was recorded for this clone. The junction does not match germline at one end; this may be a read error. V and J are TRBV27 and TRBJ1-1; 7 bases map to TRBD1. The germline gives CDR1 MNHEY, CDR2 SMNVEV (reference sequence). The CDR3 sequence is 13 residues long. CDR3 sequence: CASSLQGNPEAFF. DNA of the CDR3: TGTGCCAGCAGTCTACAGGGGAACCCTGAAGCTTTCTTT.

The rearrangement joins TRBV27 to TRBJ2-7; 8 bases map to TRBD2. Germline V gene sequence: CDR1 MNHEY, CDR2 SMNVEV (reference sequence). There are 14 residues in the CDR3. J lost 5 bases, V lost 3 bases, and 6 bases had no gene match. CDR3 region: CASSFISGNHEQYF. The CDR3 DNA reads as TGTGCCAGCAGTTTTATTAGCGGGAACCACGAGCAGTACTTC.

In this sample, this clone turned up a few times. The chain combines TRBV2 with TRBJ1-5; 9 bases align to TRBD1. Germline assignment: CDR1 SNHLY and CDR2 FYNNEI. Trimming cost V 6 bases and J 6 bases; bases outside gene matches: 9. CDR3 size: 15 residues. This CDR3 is CASRGTGGNFQPQHF. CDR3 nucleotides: TGTGCCAGCAGGGGAACAGGGGGCAATTTTCAGCCCCAGCATTTT.

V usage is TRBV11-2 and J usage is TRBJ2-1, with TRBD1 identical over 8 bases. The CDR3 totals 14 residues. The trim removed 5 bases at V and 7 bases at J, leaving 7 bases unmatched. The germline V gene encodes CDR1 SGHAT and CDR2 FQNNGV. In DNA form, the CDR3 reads TGTGCCAGCAGCGGCACGACAGGGGTGAATGAGCAGTTCTTC. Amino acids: CASSGTTGVNEQFF.

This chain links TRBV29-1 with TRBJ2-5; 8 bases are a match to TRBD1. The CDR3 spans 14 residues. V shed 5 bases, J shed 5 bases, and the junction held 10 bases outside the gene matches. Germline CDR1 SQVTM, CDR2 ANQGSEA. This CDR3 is CSVSITGGRETQYF. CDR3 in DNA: TGCAGCGTTTCTATTACAGGGGGACGGGAGACCCAGTACTTC.

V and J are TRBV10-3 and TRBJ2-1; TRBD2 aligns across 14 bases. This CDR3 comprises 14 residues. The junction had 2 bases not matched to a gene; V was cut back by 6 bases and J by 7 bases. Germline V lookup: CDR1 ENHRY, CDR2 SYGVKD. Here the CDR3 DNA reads TGTGCCATCAGACGACTAGCGGGAGGGAATGAGCAGTTCTTC. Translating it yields CAIRRLAGGNEQFF.

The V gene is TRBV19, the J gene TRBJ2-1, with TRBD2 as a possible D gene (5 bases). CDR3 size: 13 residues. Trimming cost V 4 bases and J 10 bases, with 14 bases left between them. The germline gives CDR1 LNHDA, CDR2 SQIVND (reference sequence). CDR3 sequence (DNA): TGTGCCAGTAGTAATTTAGTAGCGAAGGAGCAGTTCTTC. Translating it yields CASSNLVAKEQFF.

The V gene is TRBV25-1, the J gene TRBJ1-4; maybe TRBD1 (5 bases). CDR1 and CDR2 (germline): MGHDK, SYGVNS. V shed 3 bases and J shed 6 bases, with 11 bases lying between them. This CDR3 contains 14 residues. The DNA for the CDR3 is TGTGCCAGCAGTGACATCAGGGATGATGAAAAACTGTTTTTT. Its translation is CASSDIRDDEKLFF.

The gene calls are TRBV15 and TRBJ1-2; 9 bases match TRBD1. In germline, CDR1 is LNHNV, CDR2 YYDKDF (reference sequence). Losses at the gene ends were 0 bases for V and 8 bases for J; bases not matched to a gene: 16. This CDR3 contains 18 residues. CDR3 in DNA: TGTGCCACCAGCAGAGAAACCGGGACAGGGCAGGGTCGTCGGGGCTACACCTTC. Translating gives CATSRETGTGQGRRGYTF.

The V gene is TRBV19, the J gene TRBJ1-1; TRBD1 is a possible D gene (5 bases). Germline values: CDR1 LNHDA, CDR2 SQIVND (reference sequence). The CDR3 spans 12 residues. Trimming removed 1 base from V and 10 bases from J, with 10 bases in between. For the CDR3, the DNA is TGTGCCAGTAGTATAGTCCAGGGAAGAGCTTTCTTT. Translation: CASSIVQGRAFF.

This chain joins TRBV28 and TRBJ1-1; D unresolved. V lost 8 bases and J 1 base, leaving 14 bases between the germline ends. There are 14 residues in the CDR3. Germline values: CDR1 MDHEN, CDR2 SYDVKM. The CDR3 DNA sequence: TGTGCCAGCCTCACGGGTGAATCGAACACTGAAGCTTTCTTT. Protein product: CASLTGESNTEAFF.

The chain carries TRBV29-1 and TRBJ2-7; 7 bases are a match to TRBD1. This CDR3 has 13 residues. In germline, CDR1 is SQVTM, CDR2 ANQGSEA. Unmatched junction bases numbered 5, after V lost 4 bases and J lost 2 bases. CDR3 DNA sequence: TGCAGCGTTGGCTTGACAGGGACCTACGAGCAGTACTTC. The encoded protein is CSVGLTGTYEQYF.

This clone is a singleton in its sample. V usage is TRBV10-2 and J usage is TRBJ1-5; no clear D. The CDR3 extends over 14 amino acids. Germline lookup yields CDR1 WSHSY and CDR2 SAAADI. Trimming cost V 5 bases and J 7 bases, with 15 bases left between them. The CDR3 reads CASSIDPNRQPQHF. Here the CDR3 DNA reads TGCGCCAGCAGTATAGATCCAAATCGGCAGCCCCAGCATTTT.

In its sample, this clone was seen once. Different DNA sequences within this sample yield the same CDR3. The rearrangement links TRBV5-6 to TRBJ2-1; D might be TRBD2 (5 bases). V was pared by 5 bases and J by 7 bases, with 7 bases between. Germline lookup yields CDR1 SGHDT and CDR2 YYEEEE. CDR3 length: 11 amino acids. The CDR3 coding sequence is TGTGCCAGCAGTCGGACTAATGAGCAGTTCTTC. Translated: CASSRTNEQFF.

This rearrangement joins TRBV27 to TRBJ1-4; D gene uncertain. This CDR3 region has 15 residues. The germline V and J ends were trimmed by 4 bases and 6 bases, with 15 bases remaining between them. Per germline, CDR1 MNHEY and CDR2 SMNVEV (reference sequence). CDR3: CASSSLARPDEKLFF. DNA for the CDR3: TGTGCCAGCAGTTCACTGGCGAGGCCGGATGAAAAACTGTTTTTT.

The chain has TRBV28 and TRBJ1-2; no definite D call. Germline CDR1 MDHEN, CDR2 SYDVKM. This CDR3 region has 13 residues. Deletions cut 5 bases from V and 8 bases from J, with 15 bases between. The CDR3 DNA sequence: TGTGCCAGCAGTCTCCGCGGGCTTCAGGGCTACACCTTC. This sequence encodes CASSLRGLQGYTF.

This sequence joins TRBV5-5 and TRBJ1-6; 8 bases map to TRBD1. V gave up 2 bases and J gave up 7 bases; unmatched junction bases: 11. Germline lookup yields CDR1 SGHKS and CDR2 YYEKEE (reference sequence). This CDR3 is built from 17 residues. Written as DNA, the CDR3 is TGTGCCAGCAGCTTCCTACCCGCCGACAGGGGAAATTCACCCCTCCACTTT. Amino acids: CASSFLPADRGNSPLHF.

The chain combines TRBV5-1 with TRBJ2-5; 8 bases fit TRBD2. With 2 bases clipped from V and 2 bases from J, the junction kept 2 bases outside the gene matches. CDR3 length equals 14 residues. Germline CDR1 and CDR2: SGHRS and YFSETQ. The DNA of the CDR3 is TGCGCCAGCAGCTTTGCGGGAGGACAAGAGACCCAGTACTTC. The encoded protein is CASSFAGGQETQYF.

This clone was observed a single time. CDR3 region: CASSPADRAETQYF. CDR3 bases: TGTGCCAGCAGCCCAGCCGACAGGGCAGAGACCCAGTACTTC. The chain recombines TRBV5-6 with TRBJ2-5, with 7 positions matching TRBD1. V gave up 4 bases and J gave up 4 bases; unmatched junction bases: 7. CDR1 SGHDT and CDR2 YYEEEE come from the germline V gene. The CDR3 is 14 amino acids.

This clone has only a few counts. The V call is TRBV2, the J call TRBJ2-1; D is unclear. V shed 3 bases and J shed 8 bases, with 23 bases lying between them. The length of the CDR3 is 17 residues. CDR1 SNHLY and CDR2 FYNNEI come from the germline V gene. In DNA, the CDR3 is TGTGCCAGCAGTGATCCCGCACAGTCCCAGAAGATCGATGAGCAGTTCTTC. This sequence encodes CASSDPAQSQKIDEQFF.